Below are 29 T cell receptor beta chains sequenced from a single sample in a study of blood T cell repertoires in COVID-19. Sequencing used immunoSEQ multiplex PCR; TCRdb keeps in-frame clones, though not all of them. The data contain 90,000 to 120,000 clones, 89% of them singletons. Sequences were obtained from peripheral blood. These receptors originate from a man aged 35 to 55 with active or convalescent COVID-19.

This clone was seen a few times. The chain is built from TRBV10-3 and TRBJ1-4, with D perhaps matching TRBD1 (5 bases). Germline CDR1 is ENHRY and CDR2 is SYGVKD. Between the trimmed V and J ends, which lost 0 bases and 2 bases, there was a span of 10 bases. The length of the CDR3 is 16 residues. CDR3 sequence: CAISESKRGTNEKLFF. CDR3 nucleotides: TGTGCCATCAGTGAGTCGAAAAGGGGTACTAATGAAAAACTGTTTTTT.

V and J are TRBV18 and TRBJ2-1; TRBD2 might be the D (5 bases). Germline loops: CDR1 KGHSH, CDR2 LQKENI. CDR3 size: 17 residues. V lost 3 bases and J lost 3, with 18 bases in between. The CDR3 spells CASSPPLTSKDYNEQFF. CDR3 DNA sequence: TGTGCCAGCTCACCTCCGTTAACTAGTAAAGACTACAATGAGCAGTTCTTC.

This clone occurred once. The genes are TRBV11-2 and TRBJ2-7; 12 nucleotides line up with TRBD2. The trim removed 1 base at V and 1 base at J, leaving 8 bases unmatched. This CDR3 is 18 amino acids long. The germline CDR1 and CDR2 sequences are SGHAT and FQNNGV. The CDR3 spells CASSLVLAGGGGSYEQYF. In DNA form, the CDR3 reads TGTGCCAGCAGCTTAGTACTAGCGGGAGGAGGTGGTTCCTACGAGCAGTACTTC.

The chain is built from TRBV15 and TRBJ1-1; tentative D call: TRBD1 (6 bases). Germline V gene sequence: CDR1 LNHNV, CDR2 YYDKDF (reference sequence). The V end lost 1 base, the J end lost 0 bases, and 9 bases lay between the germline ends. CDR3 length: 15 amino acids. The CDR3 loop reads CATSRGDRMNTEAFF. DNA of the CDR3: TGTGCCACCAGCAGAGGAGACAGGATGAACACTGAAGCTTTCTTT. Variable domain in full (rest from reference TRBV15 and TRBJ1-1): DAMVIQNPRYQVTQFGKPVTLSCSQTLNHNVMYWYQQKSSQAPKLLFHYYDKDFNNEADTPDNFQSRRPNTSFCFLDIRSPGLGDTAMYLCATSRGDRMNTEAFFGQGTRLTVV.

The V call is TRBV10-3, the J call TRBJ2-1; possible D gene TRBD1, 6 bases. This CDR3 has 14 residues. V was clipped by 7 bases and J by 0 bases, with 10 bases between them. The germline V gene encodes CDR1 ENHRY and CDR2 SYGVKD. The CDR3 is CAIKGDSSYNEQFF. The CDR3 nucleotides read TGTGCCATCAAGGGGGATAGCTCCTACAATGAGCAGTTCTTC.

Here the CDR3 reads CASSQEAGYTGELFF. In DNA, the CDR3 is TGCGCCAGCAGCCAAGAGGCGGGATACACCGGGGAGCTGTTTTTT. This sequence joins TRBV4-3 and TRBJ2-2; possible D gene TRBD2, 6 bases. The CDR3 spans 15 residues. V lost 0 bases and J 3 bases, leaving 8 bases between the germline ends. The germline gives CDR1 LGHNA, CDR2 YSLEER.

This chain joins TRBV15 and TRBJ2-1, with D perhaps matching TRBD2 (7 bases). The V gene lost 1 base and the J gene lost 4 bases, with 14 bases spanning the gap. Germline V gene sequence: CDR1 LNHNV, CDR2 YYDKDF (reference sequence). CDR3 length equals 16 residues. The CDR3 sequence is CATSRGGLAVYNEQFF. The CDR3 DNA is TGTGCCACCAGCAGAGGGGGGCTAGCGGTGTACAATGAGCAGTTCTTC.

This chain links TRBV15 with TRBJ2-7; 7 bases align to TRBD1. Trimming cost V 0 bases and J 2 bases; bases outside gene matches: 4. Germline V gene data show CDR1 as LNHNV and CDR2 as YYDKDF (reference sequence). The CDR3 runs 15 residues. The CDR3 loop reads CATSREQGMAYEQYF. In DNA form, the CDR3 reads TGTGCCACCAGCAGAGAACAGGGGATGGCCTACGAGCAGTACTTC.

The chain uses TRBV12-3 or TRBV12-4 and TRBJ2-1; 7 bases fit TRBD2. Trimming took 6 bases from V and 6 from J; bases not matched to a gene: 5. The CDR3 is made up of 13 amino acids. Written as DNA, the CDR3 is TGTGCCAGCAGACGGGACTACGCCAATGAGCAGTTCTTC. Translating gives CASRRDYANEQFF.

The rearrangement uses TRBV4-1 and TRBJ2-7; D unclear. The CDR3 has 15 residues. Germline CDR1 is MGHRA and CDR2 is YSYEKL. The V gene lost 1 base and the J gene lost 2 bases, with 12 bases spanning the gap. In DNA form, the CDR3 reads TGCGCCAGCAGCCAAGGTCTGATAACAACCTACGAGCAGTACTTC. Amino acid sequence: CASSQGLITTYEQYF.

This clone was detected once. This chain uses TRBV5-1 with TRBJ2-1, with 7 nucleotides matching TRBD2. V was clipped by 1 base and J by 2 bases; unmatched bases: 0. This CDR3 region has 14 residues. Germline values: CDR1 SGHRS, CDR2 YFSETQ. The chain's CDR3 is CASSLSGTYNEQFF. CDR3 DNA: TGCGCCAGCAGCTTGAGCGGGACCTACAATGAGCAGTTCTTC.

This chain uses TRBV4-1 with TRBJ2-1; the match to TRBD2 covers 8 bases. The V segment lost 4 bases and the J segment 3 bases; nucleotides outside the gene matches: 5. The CDR3 covers 15 residues. Germline CDR1 reads MGHRA; CDR2 reads YSYEKL. CDR3 sequence reads: CASSLPTSVYNEQFF. The DNA for the CDR3 is TGCGCCAGCAGCCTTCCGACTAGCGTCTACAATGAGCAGTTCTTC.

This chain joins TRBV7-2 and TRBJ1-4, with 9 bases that match TRBD1. This CDR3 has 14 amino acids. CDR1 is SGHTA, CDR2 FQGNSA, per germline. J gave up 8 bases and V 6 bases, and 7 bases lay outside the gene matches. The CDR3 nucleotides are TGTGCCAGCAGTCCCGGGACAGGGAAAGAAAAACTGTTTTTT. Translating gives CASSPGTGKEKLFF.

CDR3 amino acids: CSAKALVEQYF. DNA of the CDR3: TGCAGTGCTAAAGCCTTAGTCGAGCAGTACTTC. The gene calls are TRBV20-1 and TRBJ2-7; no reliable D call. Trimming took off 4 bases at V and 6 bases at J, with 10 bases between the two ends. The CDR3 covers 11 residues. Germline CDR1 is DFQATT and CDR2 is SNEGSKA (reference sequence).

The rearrangement joins TRBV28 to TRBJ1-5; the D is unclear. The germline CDR1 and CDR2 sequences are MDHEN and SYDVKM. The CDR3 contains 14 residues. V lost 3 bases and J 5 bases, leaving 11 bases between the germline ends. The chain's CDR3 is CASSFDTGYQPQHF. CDR3 nucleotide sequence: TGTGCCAGCAGTTTTGATACGGGTTATCAGCCCCAGCATTTT.

J is TRBJ2-7 and V is TRBV5-1; the D gene is possibly TRBD1 (6 bases). Germline CDR1 and CDR2: SGHRS and YFSETQ. Between the trimmed V and J ends, which lost 0 bases and 0 bases, there was a span of 10 bases. The CDR3 is 15 residues long. The CDR3 reads CASSLGTASSYEQYF. In DNA form, the CDR3 reads TGCGCCAGCAGCTTGGGGACAGCGAGCTCCTACGAGCAGTACTTC.

The rearrangement joins TRBV5-1 to TRBJ1-4, with D possibly being TRBD1 (6 bases). Germline-derived CDR1 and CDR2 are SGHRS and YFSETQ. The CDR3 consists of 14 residues. Between the trimmed V and J ends, which lost 0 bases and 8 bases, there was a span of 11 bases. The CDR3 spells CASSLGQGKEKLFF. In DNA, the CDR3 is TGCGCCAGCAGCTTGGGTCAGGGGAAAGAAAAACTGTTTTTT.

V usage is TRBV28 and J usage is TRBJ1-5; D gene unclear. V lost 10 bases to trimming and J lost 7 bases, with 14 bases between them. The CDR3 extends over 12 amino acids. Germline CDR1 MDHEN, CDR2 SYDVKM. CDR3: CATAGEVQPQHF. As DNA, the CDR3 is TGTGCCACCGCGGGCGAAGTCCAGCCCCAGCATTTT.

This chain links TRBV7-8 with TRBJ2-2; tentative D call: TRBD1 (5 bases). V shed 2 bases and J shed 6 bases, with 13 bases lying between them. Per the germline V gene, CDR1 is SGHVS and CDR2 is FQNEAQ. CDR3 length: 15 amino acids. The CDR3 spells CASSLMPGWPGELFF. DNA for the CDR3: TGTGCCAGCAGCTTAATGCCAGGGTGGCCCGGGGAGCTGTTTTTT.

This chain uses TRBV30 with TRBJ1-6; TRBD1 aligns across 9 bases. The CDR3 spans 15 residues. The germline CDR1 and CDR2 sequences are GTSNPN and SVGIG (reference sequence). Losses at the gene ends were 0 bases for V and 4 bases for J; bases not matched to a gene: 1. CDR3 sequence: CAWSVGTGYNSPLHF. CDR3 coding DNA: TGTGCCTGGAGTGTAGGGACAGGGTATAATTCACCCCTCCACTTT.

V and J are TRBV6-6 and TRBJ2-5; D is uncertain. Trimming left V 2 bases short and J 4 bases short, with 8 bases between. Germline CDR1 and CDR2: MNHNY and SVGAGI (reference sequence). This CDR3 comprises 13 residues. The CDR3 DNA sequence: TGTGCCAGCAGTTACGCGCCAACAGAGACCCAGTACTTC. Protein sequence: CASSYAPTETQYF.

The chain recombines TRBV28 with TRBJ2-1, with a tentative D call TRBD2 (6 bases). Germline lookup yields CDR1 MDHEN and CDR2 SYDVKM. The CDR3 has 14 amino acids. V lost 4 bases to trimming and J lost 5 bases, with 12 bases between them. CDR3 DNA: TGTGCCAGCAGTTCTCCCGGGAGAAACAATGAGCAGTTCTTC. This translates into CASSSPGRNNEQFF.

The rearrangement joins TRBV4-1 to TRBJ1-6, with unresolved D. Trimming took off 1 base at V and 0 bases at J, with 7 bases between the two ends. The CDR3 contains 16 residues. Germline CDR1 MGHRA, CDR2 YSYEKL. CDR3 sequence (DNA): TGCGCCAGCAGCCAAGCACCGAGCTCCTATAATTCACCCCTCCACTTT. Amino acid sequence: CASSQAPSSYNSPLHF.

DNA for the CDR3: TGTGCCAGCAGCCCTCCCCTCGGGGTGACTGAAGCTTTCTTT. It translates to CASSPPLGVTEAFF. The chain has TRBV5-4 and TRBJ1-1; D remains unclear. The V end was cut by 4 bases, the J end by 5 bases, with 15 bases between. From germline, CDR1 is SGHNT and CDR2 YYREEE (reference sequence). This CDR3 is 14 amino acids long.

The V and J genes are TRBV2 and TRBJ1-2; D is unclear. Germline loops: CDR1 SNHLY, CDR2 FYNNEI. The germline V and J ends were trimmed by 5 bases and 8 bases, with 15 bases remaining between them. CDR3 size: 13 residues. CDR3 nucleotides: TGTGCCAGCAGTAATCTTGCGGGGTGGGGCTACACCTTC. Translating it yields CASSNLAGWGYTF.

V gene TRBV19 combines with J gene TRBJ2-5, with TRBD2 identical over 14 bases. The CDR3 length is 16 residues. Germline V lookup: CDR1 LNHDA, CDR2 SQIVND (reference sequence). The V gene end was trimmed by 2 bases and the J gene end by 5 bases; junction bases not matched to a gene: 4. CDR3 nucleotides: TGTGCCAGTAGTATACAAAGGACTAGCGGGAGGGAGACCCAGTACTTC. It yields the protein CASSIQRTSGRETQYF.

The rearrangement uses TRBV7-3 and TRBJ2-1; 11 bases map to TRBD2. Trimming removed 5 bases from V and 4 bases from J; junction bases left unmatched: 4. The V gene's germline CDR1 is SGHTA and CDR2 FQGTGA. The CDR3 is 15 amino acids. Here the CDR3 DNA reads TGTGCCAGCAGCGGGAGACTAGCGGGGTACAATGAGCAGTTCTTC. It specifies CASSGRLAGYNEQFF.

This sequence joins TRBV30 and TRBJ1-1; a possible D gene is TRBD1 (6 bases). Per germline, CDR1 GTSNPN and CDR2 SVGIG (reference sequence). The V gene lost 4 bases and the J gene lost 1 base, with 13 bases spanning the gap. The CDR3 spans 14 residues. CDR3 bases: TGTGCCTGGAAAGGGGGGGTAAGGAACACTGAAGCTTTCTTT. Its translation: CAWKGGVRNTEAFF.

This clone came up once. The V call is TRBV6-5, the J call TRBJ1-1; TRBD1 is a possible D gene (5 bases). CDR1 and CDR2 (germline): MNHEY, SVGAGI. V dropped 9 bases and J dropped 5 bases, with 16 bases sitting between them. CDR3 size: 13 residues. The CDR3 DNA follows: TGTGCCAGTACGCAGGGTGGAGGGACTGAAGCTTTCTTT. This gives the protein CASTQGGGTEAFF.